Shown below are 24 T cell receptor beta chains from a single sample sequenced in a study of T cell responses to AZD1222 COVID-19 vaccine. The table came from immunoSEQ multiplex PCR; TCRdb's copy has only in-frame clones and leaves some out. The top ten hold 3.1% of the sample, which has 130,000 or so clones, more than 85% seen once. Sequencing was performed on peripheral blood, taken on day 0 of AZD1222 vaccination. Source of these receptors: an adult in good health.

CDR3 nucleotide sequence: TGTGCCAGTAGTGAAGTCGACAGGGGAAGCACGCAGTATTTT. It yields the protein CASSEVDRGSTQYF. This chain connects TRBV19 to TRBJ2-3, with 8 bases fitting TRBD1. The CDR3 contains 14 residues. Germline loops: CDR1 LNHDA, CDR2 SQIVND (reference sequence). With 5 bases clipped from V and 9 bases from J, the junction kept 10 bases outside the gene matches. The full variable domain, its missing parts supplied by reference TRBV19 and TRBJ2-3, is DGGITQSPKYLFRKEGQNVTLSCEQNLNHDAMYWYRQDPGQGLRLIYYSQIVNDFQKGDIAEGYSVSREKKESFPLTVTSAQKNPTAFYLCASSEVDRGSTQYFGPGTRLTVL.

This rearrangement joins TRBV6-5 to TRBJ2-2; the match to TRBD1 covers 9 bases. The junction had 4 bases not matched to a gene; V was cut back by 5 bases and J by 3 bases. This CDR3 is built from 15 residues. Per the germline V gene, CDR1 is MNHEY and CDR2 is SVGAGI. The CDR3 DNA follows: TGTGCCAGCAGTCGACAGGGGGTAGACACCGGGGAGCTGTTTTTT. Its translation is CASSRQGVDTGELFF.

The CDR3 loop reads CASSSRDRGTDTQYF. The DNA for the CDR3 is TGTGCCAGCAGCTCCCGGGACAGGGGCACAGATACGCAGTATTTT. This chain links TRBV9 with TRBJ2-3; 9 bases are a match to TRBD1. The V gene's germline CDR1 is SGDLS and CDR2 YYNGEE. V shed 4 bases and J 1 base; nucleotides not matched to a gene: 4. This CDR3 spans 15 amino acids. The entire variable domain, with the rest obtained from reference TRBV9 and TRBJ2-3, is as follows: DSGVTQTPKHLITATGQRVTLRCSPRSGDLSVYWYQQSLDQGLQFLIQYYNGEERAKGNILERFSAQQFPDLHSELNLSSLELGDSALYFCASSSRDRGTDTQYFGPGTRLTVL.

The genes are TRBV28 and TRBJ1-5; D ambiguous. V was shortened by 7 bases and J by 2 bases, with 9 bases between the two germline ends. The CDR3 is 13 amino acids. Germline V gene lookup returns CDR1 MDHEN and CDR2 SYDVKM. Here the CDR3 reads CASNLPGNQPQHF. The CDR3 DNA is TGTGCCAGCAATCTTCCAGGCAATCAGCCCCAGCATTTT.

Concerning this clone: Other DNA variants within this sample encode the same CDR3. V gene TRBV28 combines with J gene TRBJ1-2, with D hard to call. The V end lost 5 bases, the J end lost 3 bases, and 13 bases lay between the germline ends. Germline values: CDR1 MDHEN, CDR2 SYDVKM. The CDR3 is 14 amino acids. CDR3 loop: CASSTRGRDYGYTF. DNA for the CDR3: TGTGCCAGCAGTACACGGGGTAGGGACTATGGCTACACCTTC.

The chain uses TRBV19 and TRBJ1-4, with D possibly being TRBD1 (5 bases). CDR3 length equals 15 residues. Germline CDR1 and CDR2: LNHDA and SQIVND (reference sequence). The V end lost 5 bases, the J end lost 8 bases, and 18 bases lay between the germline ends. The CDR3 region is CASSPRGGKGEKLFF. The CDR3 DNA follows: TGTGCCAGTAGTCCCCGGGGCGGAAAGGGGGAAAAACTGTTTTTT.

The chain couples TRBV6-5 to TRBJ1-2; D is perhaps TRBD1 (5 bases). The CDR3 totals 12 residues. Trimming pared 6 bases from V and 7 bases from J, leaving 12 bases between. The V gene's germline CDR1 is MNHEY and CDR2 SVGAGI. CDR3 protein: CASSPGGSGYTF. The DNA for the CDR3 is TGTGCCAGCAGCCCGGGGGGTTCTGGCTACACCTTC.

V usage is TRBV4-1 and J usage is TRBJ2-3; the match to TRBD2 covers 8 bases. From germline, CDR1 is MGHRA and CDR2 YSYEKL. The junction had 2 bases not matched to a gene; V was cut back by 3 bases and J by 0 bases. This CDR3 is 15 amino acids long. The CDR3 reads CASSQIAGSTDTQYF. The CDR3, as DNA: TGCGCCAGCAGCCAGATAGCGGGGAGCACAGATACGCAGTATTTT.

The J gene is TRBJ2-5, the V gene TRBV6-2 or TRBV6-3; possible D gene TRBD1, 6 bases. V lost 2 bases, J lost 2 bases, and 12 bases lay in between. The germline gives CDR1 MNHEY, CDR2 SVGEGT. The CDR3 is made up of 15 amino acids. The CDR3: CASSYPIQGQETQYF. CDR3 in DNA: TGTGCCAGCAGTTACCCCATCCAGGGGCAAGAGACCCAGTACTTC.

V is TRBV6-6 and J is TRBJ1-1; TRBD1 aligns across 10 bases. After removal of 5 bases from V and 1 base from J, the junction contained 4 bases not matched to a gene. CDR1 MNHNY and CDR2 SVGAGI come from the germline V gene (reference sequence). CDR3 length: 15 residues. The CDR3 reads CASSPTGGRNTEAFF. CDR3 nucleotides: TGTGCCAGCAGTCCGACAGGGGGCCGGAACACTGAAGCTTTCTTT.

CDR3 sequence (DNA): TGTGCCAGCACCCCGACAGGGTTAGCGCAGTATTTT. Its translation is CASTPTGLAQYF. The chain is built from TRBV28 and TRBJ2-3, with 7 nucleotides matching TRBD1. The CDR3 runs 12 residues. Per the germline V gene, CDR1 is MDHEN and CDR2 is SYDVKM. Unmatched junction bases numbered 8, after V lost 7 bases and J lost 10 bases.

V and J are TRBV28 and TRBJ1-2; D is undetermined. This CDR3 has 14 amino acids. Germline values: CDR1 MDHEN, CDR2 SYDVKM. The V and J ends lost 2 bases and 3 bases respectively, with 10 bases between them. In DNA form, the CDR3 reads TGTGCCAGCAGTTTACCATCCCAAGACTATGGCTACACCTTC. Residues: CASSLPSQDYGYTF.

V usage is TRBV5-8 and J usage is TRBJ1-4; 11 nucleotides match TRBD1. V lost 2 bases to trimming and J lost 7 bases; unmatched junction nucleotides: 4. Germline assignment: CDR1 SGHTS and CDR2 YDEGEE. This CDR3 region has 15 residues. The CDR3 bases are TGTGCCAGCAGCTTCTCCGGGACAGGGGGTGAAAAACTGTTTTTT. It encodes CASSFSGTGGEKLFF.

The gene calls are TRBV29-1 and TRBJ2-7; TRBD2 aligns across 11 bases. Germline V lookup: CDR1 SQVTM, CDR2 ANQGSEA. The V and J ends lost 4 bases and 7 bases, in that order; junction bases with no gene match: 6. This CDR3 has 13 residues. CDR3 coding DNA: TGCAGCGTTGTGACTAGCGGGATGAGTGAGCAGTACTTC. Its translation: CSVVTSGMSEQYF.

The rearrangement links TRBV6-5 to TRBJ1-1; D gene ambiguous. V was shortened by 2 bases and J by 4 bases, with 14 bases between the two germline ends. In germline, CDR1 is MNHEY, CDR2 SVGAGI. The CDR3 is 15 amino acids. In nucleotides, the CDR3 is TGTGCCAGCAGTTACGAGCTAGGGTTAAGCACTGAAGCTTTCTTT. Its protein product is CASSYELGLSTEAFF.

The V call is TRBV30, the J call TRBJ2-2; D uncertain. The CDR3 loop spans 11 amino acids. The V gene lost 0 bases and the J gene lost 8 bases, with 4 bases spanning the gap. Germline V gives CDR1 GTSNPN, CDR2 SVGIG (reference sequence). This CDR3 is CAWSVQGELFF. DNA for the CDR3: TGTGCCTGGAGTGTACAGGGGGAGCTGTTTTTT.

The chain is built from TRBV3-1 (or the pseudogene TRBV3-2) and TRBJ2-1, with D unclear. This CDR3 is 13 amino acids long. Germline V gene sequence: CDR1 LGHDT, CDR2 YNNKEL (reference sequence). V lost 2 bases to trimming and J lost 4 bases, with 6 bases between them. The CDR3 protein is CASSQLGYNEQFF. The CDR3 nucleotides are TGTGCCAGCAGCCAACTGGGGTACAATGAGCAGTTCTTC.

The genes are TRBV28 and TRBJ2-1, with TRBD1 matching 10 bases. The germline V gene has CDR1 MDHEN and CDR2 SYDVKM. Germline trimming cut 5 bases from V and 6 bases from J; bases unmatched to any gene: 10. This CDR3 region has 16 residues. The CDR3 nucleotides are TGTGCCAGCAGTCCCTCCGGGACAGGGGATCGCAATGAGCAGTTCTTC. Translated: CASSPSGTGDRNEQFF.

V and J are TRBV11-2 and TRBJ2-7; TRBD2 is a possible D gene (5 bases). This CDR3 has 14 amino acids. V lost 5 bases to trimming and J lost 2 bases, with 13 bases between them. CDR1 SGHAT and CDR2 FQNNGV come from the germline V gene. CDR3 DNA: TGTGCCAGCAGCCCCGTCCGGGGTCCCTACGAGCAGTACTTC. Its translation is CASSPVRGPYEQYF.

This chain connects TRBV11-2 to TRBJ1-1; the D is unclear. V dropped 1 base and J dropped 5 bases, with 8 bases sitting between them. The CDR3 runs to 13 residues. Germline loops: CDR1 SGHAT, CDR2 FQNNGV. CDR3 sequence (DNA): TGTGCCAGCAGCTTAGGGCGGTGGACTGAAGCTTTCTTT. It encodes CASSLGRWTEAFF.

The chain carries TRBV20-1 and TRBJ2-2; D remains ambiguous. The CDR3 loop spans 15 amino acids. V was clipped by 3 bases and J by 6 bases, with 17 bases between them. Germline CDR1 reads DFQATT; CDR2 reads SNEGSKA (reference sequence). CDR3 sequence: CSASLGLRGAGELFF. CDR3 nucleotide sequence: TGCAGTGCTAGTTTGGGCCTCCGAGGCGCCGGGGAGCTGTTTTTT.

The CDR3 nucleotides are TGTGCCAGCAGCCCTGAACGGAGAGGCAATCAGCCCCAGCATTTT. It is translated as CASSPERRGNQPQHF. J is TRBJ1-5 and V is TRBV7-8; D gene uncertain. The V end lost 5 bases, the J end lost 2 bases, and 13 bases lay between the germline ends. Germline V lookup: CDR1 SGHVS, CDR2 FQNEAQ. The CDR3 length is 15 residues.

V is TRBV30 and J is TRBJ1-1; D ambiguous. V lost 3 bases, J lost 3 bases, and 5 bases lay in between. CDR1 GTSNPN and CDR2 SVGIG come from the germline V gene (reference sequence). This CDR3 comprises 11 residues. CDR3 amino acids: CAWRGYTEAFF. The CDR3 nucleotides are TGTGCCTGGAGAGGATACACTGAAGCTTTCTTT.

This chain uses TRBV6-6 with TRBJ2-7; D may be TRBD1 (5 bases). Deletions cut 2 bases from V and 2 bases from J, with 13 bases between. Looked up from germline, CDR1 is MNHNY and CDR2 is SVGAGI (reference sequence). The CDR3 has 15 amino acids. The CDR3, as DNA: TGTGCCAGCAGTTACATCGCAGGGCCCACCTACGAGCAGTACTTC. Translating it yields CASSYIAGPTYEQYF.